A selection of T cell receptor beta chains follows, all from one sample in a study. TCRdb used MiXCR to reprocess the 5' RACE reads, holding one entry per CDR3 protein. The table records 35,000 to 50,000 distinct CDR3 sequences, around 30% of them present only once. The source material was memory CD4+ T cells sorted from a lymph node. Receptors originate from a female donor with breast cancer. The CDR3 runs from the conserved cysteine through the conserved F or W. Fields, in order: J gene, V gene, CDR3 protein.

>TRBJ2-1|TRBV20-1
CSARDWGGSSYNEQFF
>TRBJ2-7|TRBV20-1
CSASRDRGYEQYF
>TRBJ2-3|TRBV7-3
CASSLMPRVGTDTQYF
>TRBJ2-6|TRBV28
CASRLAGANVLTF
>TRBJ1-5|TRBV15
CATSRDTQPQHF
>TRBJ2-5|TRBV10-3
CAISQEQETQYF
>TRBJ1-2|TRBV20-1
CSARDEFGGGHYGYTF
>TRBJ2-7|TRBV3-1
CASSQAGEEQYF
>TRBJ1-2|TRBV4-1
CASSQDSTGTYGYTF
>TRBJ2-7|TRBV12-3/TRBV12-4
CASRRTGRGYEQYF
>TRBJ2-1|TRBV12-3/TRBV12-4
CASSPHTGNEQFF
>TRBJ1-4|TRBV9
CASSVARTGTELFF
>TRBJ1-1|TRBV9
CASSVAWDVTEAFF
>TRBJ2-2|TRBV18
CASSPTGPSGGFANTGELFF
>TRBJ1-1|TRBV12-3/TRBV12-4
CASSLAGYTEAFF
>TRBJ1-1|TRBV5-1
CASSSQGGENTEAFF
>TRBJ2-7|TRBV12-3/TRBV12-4
CASSLEGGEQYF
>TRBJ1-6|TRBV12-3/TRBV12-4
CASSLTWGSPLHF
>TRBJ1-3|TRBV27
CASSLRGALGNTIYF
>TRBJ2-2|TRBV6-1
CASYVGGNTGELFF
>TRBJ2-5|TRBV5-1
CAGRVPGGVGETQYF
>TRBJ2-7|TRBV20-1
CSAPSRSSYEQYF
>TRBJ1-4|TRBV5-1
CASSPAGPDEKLFF
>TRBJ2-3|TRBV4-1
CASSQGSAGGGMRDTQYF
>TRBJ2-3|TRBV5-4
CASSKGTSGDTQYF
>TRBJ2-3|TRBV7-3
CASSQIRGDTQYF
>TRBJ2-7|TRBV9
CASSGLRNEQYF
>TRBJ1-3|TRBV7-6
CASSLSGGSGNTIYF
>TRBJ2-3|TRBV4-2
CASSPSLASVTDTQYF
>TRBJ2-7|TRBV7-9
CASSLSSGIIYEQYF
>TRBJ2-3|TRBV5-1
CASSLDRVADTQYF
>TRBJ2-3|TRBV5-1
CASSLNAGTDTQYF
>TRBJ2-5|TRBV5-1
CASSNNRTDQETQYF
>TRBJ2-5|TRBV9
CASSSVDQTQYF
>TRBJ1-1|TRBV7-9
CASSTDWGRLNTEAFF
>TRBJ2-3|TRBV20-1
CSASGTYTDTQYF
>TRBJ1-1|TRBV5-5
CASSLDPTVQAFF
>TRBJ2-3|TRBV20-1
CSARVVAGGLGTDTQYF
>TRBJ1-2|TRBV5-1
CASSLDVGQLGHGYTF
>TRBJ2-5|TRBV4-1
CTSSQDVTQEPQYF
>TRBJ1-6|TRBV5-1
CASSLDRGRSPLHF
>TRBJ2-3|TRBV12-3/TRBV12-4
CASGRQDTQYF
>TRBJ1-5|TRBV5-1
CASSPTGQGAGQPQHF
>TRBJ2-3|TRBV7-9
CASSSGQGAKWTDTQYF
>TRBJ1-2|TRBV6-1
CASSVETGGYGYTF
>TRBJ2-3|TRBV6-6
CASSLREADTQYF
>TRBJ2-3|TRBV20-1
CSARDLSGFDTDTQYF
>TRBJ1-2|TRBV29-1
CSVTRTAAGYTF
>TRBJ1-4|TRBV4-3
CASSRNAGGMGEKLFF
>TRBJ2-5|TRBV6-5
CASRALAGGLETQYF
>TRBJ1-2|TRBV4-2
CASSDTGDGYTF
>TRBJ2-3|TRBV7-8
CASSISGGLTDTQYF